Each of the 12 T cell receptor beta chains below was sequenced from the same sample in a study of response to subunit inactivated influenza vaccine. TCRdb re-called the RT-PCR reads through MiXCR, storing one row per CDR3 protein. The sample yields 500,000 to 550,000 distinct CDR3 sequences, approximately 7.2% seen once. Source: PBMCs from blood, taken about 24 months after vaccination. The receptors stem from a man between 50 and 75 years old who received an inactivated influenza vaccine.

This clonotype was recorded many times. This sequence joins TRBV12-3 or TRBV12-4 and TRBJ2-5, with D tentatively TRBD1 or TRBD2 (5 bases each). The CDR3 sequence is 13 residues long. V dropped 1 base and J dropped 4 bases, with 7 bases sitting between them. The chain's CDR3 is CASSLDGGETQYF. As DNA, the CDR3 is TGTGCCAGCAGTTTAGATGGGGGAGAGACCCAGTACTTC.

There are many counts of this clonotype. The chain joins TRBV12-3 or TRBV12-4 to TRBJ2-1; tentatively, D is TRBD1 (6 bases). This CDR3 has 13 residues. V was trimmed by 10 bases and J by 3 bases, leaving 13 bases between them. CDR3 protein: CAIMDSIYNEQFF. The CDR3 nucleotides are TGTGCCATCATGGACAGCATCTACAATGAGCAGTTCTTC.

The chain couples TRBV9 to TRBJ2-1, with 8 bases aligning to TRBD2. Germline lookup yields CDR1 SGDLS and CDR2 YYNGEE. V trimming: 3 bases; J trimming: 0 bases; junction bases outside the gene matches: 5. The CDR3 spans 16 residues. CDR3 residues: CASSDSGASSYNEQFF. The DNA of the CDR3 is TGTGCCAGCAGCGATAGCGGGGCTAGCTCCTACAATGAGCAGTTCTTC. The whole variable domain, remainder taken from reference TRBV9 and TRBJ2-1, is DSGVTQTPKHLITATGQRVTLRCSPRSGDLSVYWYQQSLDQGLQFLIQYYNGEERAKGNILERFSAQQFPDLHSELNLSSLELGDSALYFCASSDSGASSYNEQFFGPGTRLTVL.

The V and J genes are TRBV18 and TRBJ2-3; D is possibly TRBD2 (5 bases). The CDR3 spans 16 residues. The V end lost 3 bases, the J end lost 2 bases, and 15 bases lay between the germline ends. Germline V gene sequence: CDR1 KGHSH, CDR2 LQKENI. The CDR3 bases are TGTGCCAGCTCACCGACGATGCTAGCCGTCACAGATACGCAGTATTTT. Its translation: CASSPTMLAVTDTQYF.

V usage is TRBV5-1 and J usage is TRBJ2-4, with 12 bases lining up with TRBD2. The V gene end was trimmed by 3 bases and the J gene end by 6 bases; junction bases not matched to a gene: 10. The length of the CDR3 is 17 residues. Germline V CDR1 and CDR2: SGHRS, YFSETQ. As DNA, the CDR3 is TGCGCCAGCAGCTCCGAGACTAGCGGGAGAGACGGAAACATTCAGTACTTC. Protein: CASSSETSGRDGNIQYF.

In this sample, this clonotype turned up many times. The genes are TRBV11-2 and TRBJ2-7, with TRBD1 matching over 7 bases. This CDR3 is 15 amino acids long. V shed 5 bases and J 2 bases; nucleotides not matched to a gene: 9. The germline V gene has CDR1 SGHAT and CDR2 FQNNGV. The CDR3 loop reads CASSAGNRGTYEQYF. In nucleotides, the CDR3 is TGTGCCAGCAGCGCCGGGAACAGGGGTACCTACGAGCAGTACTTC.

This clonotype was recorded at least ten times. CDR3 in amino acids: CASSLDRDSTEAFF. Here the CDR3 DNA reads TGTGCCAGCAGCTTGGACAGGGACAGTACTGAAGCTTTCTTT. The V gene is TRBV7-3, the J gene TRBJ1-1, with 8 positions matching TRBD1. Germline V gene lookup returns CDR1 SGHTA and CDR2 FQGTGA. This CDR3 is built from 14 residues. V was clipped by 3 bases and J by 5 bases; unmatched bases: 5.

Many counts were recorded for this clonotype. V usage is TRBV7-9 and J usage is TRBJ2-1, with a tentative D call TRBD2 (6 bases). Germline assignment: CDR1 SEHNR and CDR2 FQNEAQ (reference sequence). There are 13 residues in the CDR3. The ends were cut back, 0 bases at V and 9 bases at J, with 9 bases in the middle. The chain's CDR3 is CASSLAGGVEQFF. For the CDR3, the DNA is TGTGCCAGCAGCTTAGCGGGAGGTGTTGAGCAGTTCTTC. The full variable domain, with the rest looked up from reference TRBV7-9 and TRBJ2-1, is DTGVSQNPRHKITKRGQNVTFRCDPISEHNRLYWYRQTLGQGPEFLTYFQNEAQLEKSRLLSDRFSAERPKGSFSTLEIQRTEQGDSAMYLCASSLAGGVEQFFGPGTRLTVL.

The chain is built from TRBV5-1 and TRBJ1-2; perhaps TRBD1 as D (6 bases). Per germline, CDR1 SGHRS and CDR2 YFSETQ. V gave up 4 bases and J gave up 4 bases, with 14 bases separating them. The CDR3 totals 14 residues. The CDR3 DNA is TGCGCCAGCAGCATCTCACAGGGAAGCTATGGCTACACCTTC. It encodes CASSISQGSYGYTF.

The genes are TRBV9 and TRBJ2-3; 8 bases map to TRBD1. The germline V gene encodes CDR1 SGDLS and CDR2 YYNGEE. The CDR3 totals 14 residues. With 2 bases clipped from V and 6 bases from J, the junction kept 5 bases outside the gene matches. The CDR3 spells CASSVTGVYDTQYF. The CDR3, as DNA: TGTGCCAGCAGCGTGACAGGGGTATACGATACGCAGTATTTT.

This clonotype was picked up many times. This rearrangement joins TRBV7-2 to TRBJ2-7, with 8 bases lining up with TRBD1. CDR3 length: 14 amino acids. The trim removed 5 bases at V and 3 bases at J, leaving 6 bases unmatched. Per germline, CDR1 SGHTA and CDR2 FQGNSA. CDR3 in amino acids: CASSPGQVFYEQYF. The DNA for the CDR3 is TGTGCCAGCAGCCCGGGACAGGTCTTCTACGAGCAGTACTTC. Supplemented by reference TRBV7-2 and TRBJ2-7, the full variable domain reads GAGVSQSPSNKVTEKGKDVELRCDPISGHTALYWYRQSLGQGLEFLIYFQGNSAPDKSGLPSDRFSAERTGGSVSTLTIQRTQQEDSAVYLCASSPGQVFYEQYFGPGTRLTVT.

This clonotype was recorded at least ten times. The chain carries TRBV10-3 and TRBJ2-2, with 8 positions matching TRBD1. Germline trimming cut 5 bases from V and 0 bases from J; bases unmatched to any gene: 11. In germline, CDR1 is ENHRY, CDR2 SYGVKD. The CDR3 consists of 18 residues. The CDR3 is CAISPTWTGSSNTGELFF. CDR3 in DNA: TGTGCCATCAGTCCCACCTGGACAGGGAGTTCGAACACCGGGGAGCTGTTTTTT.